These T cell receptor beta chains were read from a single sample in a study of T cell responses to AZD1222 COVID-19 vaccine. Here immunoSEQ multiplex PCR was the method, and the copy in TCRdb shows in-frame clones only, minus some. This sample has 150,000 or so clones, with about 90% found just once. The specimen comprised peripheral blood, sampled 28 days after the second AZD1222 dose. These TCRs come from an adult who received the AZD1222 COVID-19 vaccine. Both conserved end residues are part of each CDR3. Each record gives: CDR3 protein, CDR3 DNA, clone size, J gene, V gene, D gene. D genes are given only for firm matches. Clone size appears in some rows only: once, few, many, or a class for an expanded clone.

CDR3: CASSILGGNTEAFF; DNA: TGTGCCAGCAGTATTCTAGGAGGGAATACTGAAGCTTTCTTT; size: once; J: TRBJ1-1; V: TRBV2; D: .
CDR3: CASSRGAFTDTQYF; DNA: TGTGCCTCGAGTCGCGGGGCGTTCACAGATACGCAGTATTTT; size: .; J: TRBJ2-3; V: TRBV2; D: .
CDR3: CASSMLTGTEQFF; DNA: TGTGCCAGTAGTATGTTGACAGGGACTGAGCAGTTCTTC; size: .; J: TRBJ2-1; V: TRBV19; D: TRBD1
CDR3: CASSEKGYTYNEQFF; DNA: TGCGCCAGCAGTGAAAAGGGATATACTTACAATGAGCAGTTCTTC; size: .; J: TRBJ2-1; V: TRBV10-1; D: .
CDR3: CATSRDRGQETQYF; DNA: TGTGCCACCAGCAGAGACCGGGGCCAAGAGACCCAGTACTTC; size: .; J: TRBJ2-5; V: TRBV15; D: .
CDR3: CASRYGLGNTEAFF; DNA: TGTGCCAGCAGGTACGGACTGGGGAACACTGAAGCTTTCTTT; size: .; J: TRBJ1-1; V: TRBV5-4; D: .
CDR3: CASSARIDEQFF; DNA: TGTGCCAGCAGTGCCCGTATAGATGAGCAGTTCTTC; size: .; J: TRBJ2-1; V: TRBV12-3/TRBV12-4; D: .
CDR3: CASSPTGFGELFF; DNA: TGCGCCAGCAGCCCGACAGGGTTCGGGGAGCTGTTTTTT; size: .; J: TRBJ2-2; V: TRBV5-1; D: TRBD1
CDR3: CASSYNPAGSSYEQYF; DNA: TGTGCCAGCAGTTACAATCCAGCGGGGAGCTCCTACGAGCAGTACTTC; size: .; J: TRBJ2-7; V: TRBV6-6; D: TRBD2
CDR3: CASSRRSGGAPSGANVLTF; DNA: TGTGCCAGCAGCCGCCGGAGCGGGGGCGCACCTTCTGGGGCCAACGTCCTGACTTTC; size: .; J: TRBJ2-6; V: TRBV3-1/TRBV3-2; D: TRBD2
CDR3: CASSLNPDRALNTGELFF; DNA: TGTGCCAGCAGCCTAAACCCGGACCGGGCCCTAAACACCGGGGAGCTGTTTTTT; size: .; J: TRBJ2-2; V: TRBV7-6; D: .
CDR3: CASRGGTYNEQFF; DNA: TGTGCCAGCAGGGGGGGAACCTACAATGAGCAGTTCTTC; size: .; J: TRBJ2-1; V: TRBV5-4; D: .
CDR3: CASSPQGQGRAQPQHF; DNA: TGTGCCAGTAGTCCCCAAGGACAGGGAAGGGCTCAGCCCCAGCATTTT; size: once; J: TRBJ1-5; V: TRBV19; D: TRBD1
CDR3: CASSLPGRAAEAFF; DNA: TGTGCCAGCAGCCTCCCAGGCAGGGCGGCTGAAGCTTTCTTT; size: once; J: TRBJ1-1; V: TRBV11-2; D: .
CDR3: CASSYGFNYGYTF; DNA: TGTGCCAGCAGTTACGGTTTTAACTATGGCTACACCTTC; size: .; J: TRBJ1-2; V: TRBV6-5; D: .
CDR3: CASTSRGGYYNEQFF; DNA: TGCGCCAGCACCTCACGGGGGGGTTACTACAATGAGCAGTTCTTC; size: .; J: TRBJ2-1; V: TRBV5-1; D: TRBD2
CDR3: CASSPRAGELFF; DNA: TGTGCCAGCTCACCGCGTGCCGGGGAGCTGTTTTTT; size: .; J: TRBJ2-2; V: TRBV18; D: .
CDR3: CASSPTGPFTEKLFF; DNA: TGTGCCAGCTCACCCACAGGGCCCTTCACTGAAAAACTGTTTTTT; size: .; J: TRBJ1-4; V: TRBV18; D: .
CDR3: CASSSGTGQGYTF; DNA: TGTGCCAGCAGTTCAGGGACTGGACAGGGCTACACCTTC; size: few; J: TRBJ1-2; V: TRBV12-3/TRBV12-4; D: .
CDR3: CASRGLDQPQHF; DNA: TGTGCCAGCAGGGGGTTGGATCAGCCCCAGCATTTT; size: .; J: TRBJ1-5; V: TRBV2; D: .
CDR3: CAWSVPDYNYGYTF; DNA: TGTGCCTGGAGTGTTCCCGACTACAACTATGGCTACACCTTC; size: .; J: TRBJ1-2; V: TRBV30; D: .
CDR3: CASSDGTALFNEQFF; DNA: TGTGCCAGCAGCGATGGGACAGCCCTTTTCAATGAGCAGTTCTTC; size: .; J: TRBJ2-1; V: TRBV9; D: TRBD1
CDR3: CASSQEQGGYNEQFF; DNA: TGCGCCAGCAGCCAAGAGCAGGGAGGCTACAATGAGCAGTTCTTC; size: .; J: TRBJ2-1; V: TRBV4-1; D: .
CDR3: CASSLGQGATTEAFF; DNA: TGTGCCAGCAGCTTAGGACAGGGGGCTACCACTGAAGCTTTCTTT; size: .; J: TRBJ1-1; V: TRBV11-2; D: TRBD1
CDR3: CASRLPGRGNTIYF; DNA: TGCGCCAGCAGGCTCCCGGGTCGTGGAAACACCATATATTTT; size: .; J: TRBJ1-3; V: TRBV23-1; D: .
CDR3: CASSRDVGWYF; DNA: TGTGCCAGCTCTAGGGACGTGGGGTGGTATTTT; size: once; J: TRBJ2-3; V: TRBV6-6; D: .